This TCR beta chain emerged from a study of T cell repertoires in cytomegalovirus infection. Across the study: Recently identified HLA-C-restricted CMV epitopes were used, and well-studied HLA-B-restricted CMV epitopes were used as well. Public TCR beta signatures were indicative of both CMV infection and a matching HLA type. Regarding the study as a whole: Summed public TCR beta family frequency identified CMV carriers bearing the relevant HLA. There were HLA-C-restricted CMV-specific TCR beta clonotypes dominating the ex vivo response.

This clonotype has only a few counts. Its antigen is unidentified. TCRdb reprocessed the reads with MiXCR, giving one entry per CDR3 protein. This sample has about 920,000 distinct CDR3 sequences, with about 33% found just once. This CDR3 region has 15 residues. V lost 4 bases and J lost 0, with 10 bases in between. Germline values: CDR1 SGHVS, CDR2 FNYEAQ. This TCR was sampled from a human donor in good health (CMV status not recorded). Some clones in this sample may be carry-over from other donors' samples. The input for sequencing was cultured CD8+ T cells from PBMCs, taken from culture after CMV antigen stimulation. The V and J genes are TRBV7-6 and TRBJ2-1; D perhaps matches TRBD2 (6 bases). The chain's CDR3 is CASSSVAVSYNEQFF. For the CDR3, the DNA is TGTGCCAGCAGCTCCGTAGCGGTCTCCTACAATGAGCAGTTCTTC.